The 29 T cell receptor beta chains presented below share a single source sample, sequenced in a study of brain T cells in children with intractable seizures. The table came from immunoSEQ multiplex PCR; TCRdb's copy has only in-frame clones and leaves some out. Here the sample spans under 400,000 clones, over 90% being singletons. As to time point: blood from clinic visit 5 months post-surgery; TSC patient then seizure free. The starting material was peripheral blood, obtained about 5 months after surgery. The source of these receptors is a boy under two years old with tuberous sclerosis and intractable seizures.

The chain has TRBV30 and TRBJ1-5; 8 positions match TRBD1. CDR3 length: 16 amino acids. J lost 6 bases, V lost 4 bases, and 14 bases had no gene match. CDR1 and CDR2 from the germline V gene are GTSNPN and SVGIG (reference sequence). CDR3 sequence: CAWKNLRDRKPQPQHF. The CDR3 DNA sequence: TGTGCCTGGAAGAACTTACGGGACAGGAAACCTCAGCCCCAGCATTTT.

A few counts support this clone. Additional DNA sequences in this sample encode the identical CDR3. The chain recombines TRBV7-9 with TRBJ1-1, with D possibly being TRBD1 (5 bases). The CDR3 consists of 12 residues. Trimming stripped 3 bases from V and 6 bases from J, with 8 bases between. Germline loops: CDR1 SEHNR, CDR2 FQNEAQ (reference sequence). The CDR3 DNA reads as TGTGCCAGCAGCTTGGGAGGGGCTGAAGCTTTCTTT. This gives the protein CASSLGGAEAFF.

The chain joins TRBV5-1 to TRBJ2-5; D is perhaps TRBD2 (6 bases). V was trimmed by 4 bases and J by 1 base, leaving 11 bases between them. CDR3 length equals 14 residues. Germline V gene lookup returns CDR1 SGHRS and CDR2 YFSETQ. The CDR3 spells CASSLTSAQETQYF. The CDR3, as DNA: TGCGCCAGCAGCCTGACTAGTGCCCAAGAGACCCAGTACTTC.

This clone showed up just once. The chain has TRBV24-1 and TRBJ2-2, with TRBD2 matching over 8 bases. The CDR3 length is 16 residues. With V trimmed by 7 bases and J by 3 bases, 9 bases remained unmatched. Germline loops: CDR1 KGHDR, CDR2 SFDVKD. In DNA, the CDR3 is TGTGCCACCAGGGGGGCGGGGGGCAGCGACACCGGGGAGCTGTTTTTT. This gives the protein CATRGAGGSDTGELFF.

This chain links TRBV4-1 with TRBJ2-2; D is ambiguous. CDR1 is MGHRA and CDR2 is YSYEKL in the germline V gene. This CDR3 contains 18 residues. V was pared by 2 bases and J by 5 bases, with 21 bases between. CDR3: CASSQTALEELRTGELFF. The CDR3 nucleotides are TGCGCCAGCAGCCAAACGGCTCTGGAAGAATTGAGAACCGGGGAGCTGTTTTTT.

The rearrangement links TRBV7-9 to TRBJ1-2, with 10 bases that match TRBD1. With V trimmed by 4 bases and J by 3 bases, 2 bases remained unmatched. The CDR3 is 14 amino acids. Germline V gene sequence: CDR1 SEHNR, CDR2 FQNEAQ (reference sequence). The CDR3 loop is CASSWTGGDYGYTF. CDR3 coding DNA: TGTGCCAGCAGCTGGACAGGGGGGGACTATGGCTACACCTTC. The whole variable domain, filled in from reference TRBV7-9 and TRBJ1-2, reads DTGVSQNPRHKITKRGQNVTFRCDPISEHNRLYWYRQTLGQGPEFLTYFQNEAQLEKSRLLSDRFSAERPKGSFSTLEIQRTEQGDSAMYLCASSWTGGDYGYTFGSGTRLTVV.

V gene TRBV5-1 combines with J gene TRBJ2-1; 7 bases align to TRBD2. Trimming removed 0 bases from V and 8 bases from J; junction bases left unmatched: 5. The germline V gene has CDR1 SGHRS and CDR2 YFSETQ. CDR3 length: 14 residues. CDR3 residues: CASSLVTSADEQFF. The DNA of the CDR3 is TGCGCCAGCAGCTTGGTCACTAGCGCGGATGAGCAGTTCTTC.

As DNA, the CDR3 is TGTGCCAGCAGTCTCCAGGGGACCACAGATACGCAGTATTTT. It codes for CASSLQGTTDTQYF. The chain has TRBV27 and TRBJ2-3; possible D gene TRBD1, 6 bases. CDR3 size: 14 residues. V was clipped by 5 bases and J by 2 bases, with 11 bases between them. Germline V gives CDR1 MNHEY, CDR2 SMNVEV (reference sequence).

The rearrangement links TRBV10-3 to TRBJ2-5, with D perhaps TRBD2 (6 bases). Germline V gene data show CDR1 as ENHRY and CDR2 as SYGVKD. V was trimmed by 3 bases and J by 7 bases, leaving 18 bases between them. CDR3 length: 15 amino acids. The CDR3 nucleotides read TGTGCCATCAGTGACCCAGTTCGGCTGGAGGGGACCCAGTACTTC. The encoded protein is CAISDPVRLEGTQYF.

The chain recombines TRBV3-1 (or the pseudogene TRBV3-2) with TRBJ2-7; D tentatively reads TRBD1 or TRBD2 (5 bases each). Germline V gene sequence: CDR1 LGHDT, CDR2 YNNKEL (reference sequence). Trimming removed 1 base at V and 4 bases at J, with 14 bases between. The CDR3 extends over 15 amino acids. The CDR3 region is CASSQVFGAQYEQYF. CDR3 nucleotides: TGTGCCAGCAGCCAAGTGTTCGGGGCCCAATACGAGCAGTACTTC.

The genes are TRBV6-5 and TRBJ1-1; D is possibly TRBD1 (5 bases). CDR3 length equals 12 residues. Germline-derived CDR1 and CDR2 are MNHEY and SVGAGI. CDR3 DNA sequence: TGTGCTGGGAAGGGGTCGAGTGCTGAAGCTTTCTTT. Translated: CAGKGSSAEAFF.

The V and J genes are TRBV6-4 and TRBJ2-7, with 10 positions matching TRBD2. CDR1 is MRHNA, CDR2 SNTAGT, per germline. Trimming cost V 6 bases and J 3 bases; bases outside gene matches: 14. CDR3 size: 17 residues. CDR3 in DNA: TGTGCCAGCAGACCCCTTCACTTTCTAGCGGGAGTCTACGAGCAGTACTTC. It codes for CASRPLHFLAGVYEQYF.

The rearrangement links TRBV7-2 to TRBJ2-7; 10 nucleotides align to TRBD1. Germline CDR1 reads SGHTA; CDR2 reads FQGNSA. J lost 6 bases, V lost 6 bases, and 14 bases had no gene match. The CDR3 has 16 amino acids. CDR3 bases: TGTGCCAGCAGTTATCGAAGCGGGACAGGGGCGGGCGAGCAGTACTTC. Translation gives CASSYRSGTGAGEQYF.

This rearrangement joins TRBV6-6 to TRBJ2-7; 9 bases agree with TRBD1. V was pared by 3 bases and J by 3 bases, with 3 bases of the junction left unmatched. CDR3 size: 14 residues. Germline V gives CDR1 MNHNY, CDR2 SVGAGI (reference sequence). CDR3 in amino acids: CASSYQDRGYEQYF. CDR3 DNA sequence: TGTGCCAGCAGTTATCAGGACAGGGGCTACGAGCAGTACTTC.

The chain's CDR3 is CASSLTRGLGTEAFF. In nucleotides, the CDR3 is TGTGCCAGCAGTTTAACCCGGGGGCTGGGCACTGAAGCTTTCTTT. V and J are TRBV28 and TRBJ1-1; a weak D match, TRBD1 (6 bases). The CDR3 has 15 amino acids. Trimming took 2 bases from V and 4 from J, leaving 14 bases between them. Germline-derived CDR1 and CDR2 are MDHEN and SYDVKM.

The chain combines TRBV27 with TRBJ1-5, with D unclear. Trimming stripped 2 bases from V and 6 bases from J, with 11 bases between. The germline CDR1 and CDR2 sequences are MNHEY and SMNVEV (reference sequence). The CDR3 sequence is 14 residues long. CDR3 sequence: CASSLREGAQPQHF. DNA for the CDR3: TGTGCCAGCAGTTTAAGGGAAGGCGCTCAGCCCCAGCATTTT.

The chain couples TRBV30 to TRBJ1-1; a weak D match, TRBD1 (5 bases). Germline-derived CDR1 and CDR2 are GTSNPN and SVGIG (reference sequence). The V end was cut by 3 bases, the J end by 9 bases, with 14 bases between. This CDR3 comprises 12 residues. The CDR3 DNA follows: TGTGCCTGGAGCGCCTGGGGGGACCAAGCTTTCTTT. Translation: CAWSAWGDQAFF.

This chain uses TRBV7-9 with TRBJ1-3; D is ambiguous. The CDR3 sequence is 16 residues long. Germline-derived CDR1 and CDR2 are SEHNR and FQNEAQ (reference sequence). Trimming took 7 bases from V and 0 from J, leaving 16 bases between them. The CDR3 bases are TGTGCCAGCAACCGGGCGGGCGGAAGCTCTGGAAACACCATATATTTT. Translation gives CASNRAGGSSGNTIYF.

This chain connects TRBV6-5 to TRBJ1-2; the D is unclear. Trimming cost V 8 bases and J 4 bases, with 14 bases left between them. The germline gives CDR1 MNHEY, CDR2 SVGAGI. The CDR3 totals 13 residues. The CDR3 region is CASGKGLGYGYTF. The CDR3 DNA reads as TGTGCCAGCGGGAAAGGGCTCGGCTATGGCTACACCTTC.

The rearrangement joins TRBV13 to TRBJ2-5; 10 nucleotides match TRBD2. The CDR3 is 14 amino acids. The trim removed 4 bases at V and 2 bases at J, leaving 1 base unmatched. Germline assignment: CDR1 PRHDT and CDR2 FYEKMQ (reference sequence). The CDR3 sequence: CASSSGLAQETQYF. The CDR3 DNA reads TGTGCCAGCAGCTCGGGACTAGCGCAAGAGACCCAGTACTTC.

The V and J genes are TRBV5-1 and TRBJ2-7; TRBD1 might be the D (6 bases). The CDR3 totals 14 residues. Trimming pared 5 bases from V and 3 bases from J, leaving 15 bases between. Looked up from germline, CDR1 is SGHRS and CDR2 is YFSETQ. The CDR3 region is CASSPGTPIYEQYF. The DNA of the CDR3 is TGCGCCAGCAGTCCCGGGACACCTATCTACGAGCAGTACTTC.

The CDR3 loop is CASSLKNTGCYGYTF. The CDR3 DNA follows: TGTGCCAGCAGCTTAAAGAACACAGGTTGCTATGGCTACACCTTC. This chain connects TRBV7-3 to TRBJ1-2, with a weak D call TRBD1 (5 bases). The germline V gene encodes CDR1 SGHTA and CDR2 FQGTGA. The ends were cut back, 1 base at V and 4 bases at J, with 13 bases in the middle. The CDR3 runs to 15 residues.

The chain is built from TRBV9 and TRBJ2-1, with TRBD1 as a possible D gene (5 bases). Germline assignment: CDR1 SGDLS and CDR2 YYNGEE. V was cut by 2 bases and J by 4 bases, with 7 bases left in between. The CDR3 length is 13 residues. The DNA for the CDR3 is TGTGCCAGCAGCGTGGGGCAGTACAATGAGCAGTTCTTC. Protein: CASSVGQYNEQFF.

J is TRBJ1-1 and V is TRBV3-1 (or the pseudogene TRBV3-2); TRBD1 might be the D (6 bases). This CDR3 spans 15 amino acids. Germline V lookup: CDR1 LGHDT, CDR2 YNNKEL (reference sequence). V lost 0 bases and J lost 1, with 9 bases in between. The CDR3 DNA sequence: TGTGCCAGCAGCCAAGACAGGGGCTGGAACACTGAAGCTTTCTTT. Amino acids: CASSQDRGWNTEAFF.

The rearrangement uses TRBV19 and TRBJ2-1; TRBD1 agrees at 9 bases. The CDR3 has 14 residues. The germline CDR1 and CDR2 sequences are LNHDA and SQIVND (reference sequence). The V gene end was trimmed by 7 bases and the J gene end by 7 bases; junction bases not matched to a gene: 8. The CDR3 spells CASKVGQGRNEQFF. CDR3 in DNA: TGTGCCAGTAAAGTTGGACAGGGGCGGAATGAGCAGTTCTTC.

The chain's CDR3 is CASSRLGANVLTF. CDR3 DNA: TGTGCCAGTAGTAGACTGGGGGCCAACGTCCTGACTTTC. V and J are TRBV19 and TRBJ2-6; D ambiguous. CDR3 length equals 13 residues. V was pared by 4 bases and J by 4 bases, with 5 bases between. The germline CDR1 and CDR2 sequences are LNHDA and SQIVND (reference sequence).

The J gene is TRBJ1-2, the V gene TRBV7-9; possible D gene TRBD1, 5 bases. V gave up 3 bases and J gave up 8 bases, with 7 bases separating them. Germline V lookup: CDR1 SEHNR, CDR2 FQNEAQ (reference sequence). This CDR3 is built from 11 residues. Written as DNA, the CDR3 is TGTGCCAGCAGCTTTGAGGGGGGCTACACCTTC. It yields the protein CASSFEGGYTF.

The CDR3: CASSLFRANEQFF. CDR3 nucleotide sequence: TGTGCCAGCAGCCTTTTCAGGGCTAATGAGCAGTTCTTC. This chain connects TRBV14 to TRBJ2-1, with a tentative D call TRBD1 (5 bases). Germline-derived CDR1 and CDR2 are SGHDN and FVKESK. V was cut by 4 bases and J by 7 bases, with 11 bases left in between. The CDR3 covers 13 residues.

In its sample, this clone was seen once. The chain carries TRBV11-2 and TRBJ2-5, with D hard to call. Germline assignment: CDR1 SGHAT and CDR2 FQNNGV. The CDR3 sequence is 11 residues long. V was clipped by 5 bases and J by 4 bases, with 5 bases between them. In DNA, the CDR3 is TGTGCCAGCAGCCCCCTAGAGACCCAGTACTTC. Translation: CASSPLETQYF.